A single sample is the source of the 21 T cell receptor beta chains below, sequenced in a study of blood T cells in healthy people across ages. Then a second PCR, running roughly 7 to 12 cycles, was carried out with a sample-barcoded 5' primer and a J-beta primer mix. TCRdb analysed the 5' RACE reads with MiXCR anew, one entry per CDR3 protein. Of more than 500,000 distinct CDR3 sequences in the sample, 25% to 30% were seen once. The sample consisted of blood. All receptors derive from a woman in her 70s in good health.

This clonotype has only a few counts. This sequence joins TRBV11-2 and TRBJ2-7; either TRBD1 or TRBD2 may supply D (5 bases each). V was clipped by 5 bases and J by 2 bases, with 16 bases between them. Germline CDR1 reads SGHAT; CDR2 reads FQNNGV. The CDR3 sequence is 15 residues long. The CDR3 is CASSPSGTSPYEQYF. CDR3 DNA sequence: TGTGCCAGCAGCCCATCCGGGACGTCTCCCTACGAGCAGTACTTC.

The chain has TRBV20-1 and TRBJ2-7; 7 bases line up with TRBD1. Trimming at V came to 3 bases and at J to 4 bases, leaving 9 bases not matched to a gene. The CDR3 runs 14 residues. Germline V gene lookup returns CDR1 DFQATT and CDR2 SNEGSKA (reference sequence). DNA of the CDR3: TGCAGTGCTAGGCCGACAGGGCGGCAATACGAGCAGTACTTC. This codes for CSARPTGRQYEQYF.

The chain has TRBV5-5 and TRBJ1-2; D is uncertain. V lost 0 bases to trimming and J lost 4 bases, with 10 bases between them. CDR1 SGHKS and CDR2 YYEKEE come from the germline V gene (reference sequence). The CDR3 consists of 14 residues. In DNA, the CDR3 is TGTGCCAGCAGCTTGGGGGGAATTCCCTATGGCTACACCTTC. Its translation is CASSLGGIPYGYTF.

Comment on this clonotype: A single base separates this from a much larger clone, so it may be a read error. This chain joins TRBV18 and TRBJ1-1; D uncertain. The germline gives CDR1 KGHSH, CDR2 LQKENI. V lost 3 bases and J 6 bases, leaving 5 bases between the germline ends. This CDR3 comprises 11 residues. CDR3 sequence reads: CASSPPAEAFF. CDR3 coding DNA: TGTGCCAGCTCACCGCCGGCTGAAGCTTTCTTT.

The sample holds many counts of this clonotype. This sequence joins TRBV7-3 and TRBJ2-5, with 8 positions matching TRBD1. Per the germline V gene, CDR1 is SGHTA and CDR2 is FQGTGA. Unmatched junction bases numbered 5, after V lost 5 bases and J lost 6 bases. This CDR3 is 13 amino acids long. The chain's CDR3 is CASSPGQGQTQYF. The CDR3 DNA reads as TGTGCCAGCAGCCCCGGACAGGGACAGACCCAGTACTTC.

This clonotype was detected only a few times. The V and J genes are TRBV7-2 and TRBJ2-5; 8 positions agree with TRBD1. This CDR3 spans 15 amino acids. With V trimmed by 5 bases and J by 11 bases, 16 bases remained unmatched. Germline V gene sequence: CDR1 SGHTA, CDR2 FQGNSA. The CDR3 loop reads CASSARWTGSEEQYF. As DNA, the CDR3 is TGTGCCAGCAGCGCGCGCTGGACAGGGTCAGAAGAGCAGTACTTC.

The rearrangement uses TRBV28 and TRBJ1-5; D call uncertain. V was cut by 3 bases and J by 1 base, with 7 bases left in between. The CDR3 length is 14 residues. Germline V gene sequence: CDR1 MDHEN, CDR2 SYDVKM. Here the CDR3 DNA reads TGTGCCAGCAGTTTCTTATTGAGCAATCAGCCCCAGCATTTT. Its protein is CASSFLLSNQPQHF.

This clonotype has more than one count but fewer than ten. The chain employs TRBV3-1 and TRBJ1-1; 11 bases fit TRBD1. V shed 6 bases and J 0 bases; nucleotides not matched to a gene: 9. Germline CDR1 is LGHDT and CDR2 is YNNKEL (reference sequence). This CDR3 has 17 amino acids. For the CDR3, the DNA is TGTGCCAGCAGTCCAGGGACAGGGGGTTTTCTGAACACTGAAGCTTTCTTT. Its protein product is CASSPGTGGFLNTEAFF.

This clonotype was counted many times. The rearrangement uses TRBV4-3 and TRBJ1-4; the D gene is possibly TRBD1 (6 bases). Germline V CDR1 and CDR2: LGHNA, YSLEER. The V gene lost 3 bases and the J gene lost 8 bases, with 22 bases spanning the gap. The CDR3 is 17 residues long. CDR3 sequence reads: CASSQEGYGTLIEKLFF. The CDR3, as DNA: TGCGCCAGCAGCCAGGAAGGCTACGGGACACTAATAGAAAAACTGTTTTTT.

CDR3: CASRGGILDEQFF. The CDR3 coding sequence is TGTGCCAGCAGGGGGGGGATTTTGGATGAGCAGTTCTTC. The genes are TRBV6-6 and TRBJ2-5; 7 nucleotides agree with TRBD2. The DNA end is more similar to TRBJ2-1, so the J call may be wrong. Germline assignment: CDR1 MNHNY and CDR2 SVGAGI (reference sequence). The CDR3 runs to 13 residues.

This clonotype has more than one count but fewer than ten. The chain employs TRBV7-2 and TRBJ1-3; D might be TRBD1 (5 bases). Germline-derived CDR1 and CDR2 are SGHTA and FQGNSA. CDR3 length: 17 amino acids. The ends were cut back, 3 bases at V and 1 base at J, with 16 bases in the middle. CDR3 loop: CASSFTVPGLSGNTIYF. The CDR3 DNA is TGTGCCAGCAGCTTTACAGTCCCAGGGCTATCTGGAAACACCATATATTTT.

The rearrangement joins TRBV7-2 to TRBJ1-1, with D hard to call. Germline CDR1 is SGHTA and CDR2 is FQGNSA. The CDR3 has 13 residues. V was pared by 2 bases and J by 11 bases, with 15 bases between. CDR3 DNA: TGTGCCAGCAGCTTACAACAGAGAGCCTCTGCTTTCTTT. It translates to CASSLQQRASAFF.

This clonotype was seen many times. The chain combines TRBV7-2 with TRBJ2-5, with D possibly being TRBD2 (6 bases). This CDR3 spans 14 amino acids. Germline CDR1 SGHTA, CDR2 FQGNSA. V lost 5 bases to trimming and J lost 4 bases, with 14 bases between them. Written as DNA, the CDR3 is TGTGCCAGCAGCCTCGAGGAGGGGAGAGAGACCCAGTACTTC. The encoded protein is CASSLEEGRETQYF.

This clonotype was recorded a few times. The junction and the germline gene differ at one end; a read error may be behind it. The rearrangement uses TRBV5-1 and TRBJ2-2, with TRBD1 as a possible D gene (5 bases). CDR3 length: 15 amino acids. The germline V gene has CDR1 SGHRS and CDR2 YFSETQ. This chain's CDR3 is CASSLGHSNTGELFF. The CDR3 region has the DNA TGTGCCAGCAGCTTAGGACACTCGAACACCGGGGAGCTGTTTTTT.

The chain recombines TRBV10-3 with TRBJ1-1; D is ambiguous. From germline, CDR1 is ENHRY and CDR2 SYGVKD. Trimming cost V 8 bases and J 4 bases, with 11 bases left between them. This CDR3 is 12 amino acids long. The CDR3 region has the DNA TGTGCCATCCAAGAGGGCGGCACTGAAGCTTTCTTT. It yields the protein CAIQEGGTEAFF.

This clonotype appeared a few times. CDR3 residues: CASSPPSFNEQFF. CDR3 nucleotides: TGTGCCAGCTCACCACCGTCTTTCAATGAGCAGTTCTTC. The J gene is TRBJ2-1, the V gene TRBV18; D is unclear. The germline gives CDR1 KGHSH, CDR2 LQKENI. Trimming cost V 0 bases and J 6 bases, with 6 bases left between them. The CDR3 is 13 residues long. The full variable domain, in which reference TRBV18 and TRBJ2-1 provide the parts outside the CDR3, is NAGVMQNPRHLVRRRGQEARLRCSPMKGHSHVYWYRQLPEEGLKFMVYLQKENIIDESGMPKERFSAEFPKEGPSILRIQQVVRGDSAAYFCASSPPSFNEQFFGPGTRLTVL.

This clonotype was seen a few times. The gene calls are TRBV9 and TRBJ2-7; 8 nucleotides match TRBD1. The trim removed 3 bases at V and 5 bases at J, leaving 10 bases unmatched. Germline loops: CDR1 SGDLS, CDR2 YYNGEE. The CDR3 is 15 residues long. CDR3 sequence: CASSERTGKINEQYF. Here the CDR3 DNA reads TGTGCCAGCAGCGAGAGGACAGGGAAAATCAACGAGCAGTACTTC.

This clonotype was counted only a few times. V is TRBV7-9 and J is TRBJ1-1; the D gene is possibly TRBD1 (5 bases). V was pared by 0 bases and J by 3 bases, with 17 bases between. The CDR3 contains 17 residues. Germline V gene data show CDR1 as SEHNR and CDR2 as FQNEAQ (reference sequence). The CDR3 DNA reads TGTGCCAGCAGCTTAGCGTCCTACTCGGACAAGCACACTGAAGCTTTCTTT. Translated: CASSLASYSDKHTEAFF. Combining the CDR3 with reference TRBV7-9 and TRBJ1-1 gives the whole variable domain DTGVSQNPRHKITKRGQNVTFRCDPISEHNRLYWYRQTLGQGPEFLTYFQNEAQLEKSRLLSDRFSAERPKGSFSTLEIQRTEQGDSAMYLCASSLASYSDKHTEAFFGQGTRLTVV.

Only a few counts were recorded for this clonotype. The V and J genes are TRBV20-1 and TRBJ2-5, with D possibly matching TRBD2 (5 bases). V lost 0 bases to trimming and J lost 1 base, with 15 bases between them. The CDR3 contains 16 residues. CDR1 is DFQATT and CDR2 is SNEGSKA in the germline V gene (reference sequence). CDR3 coding DNA: TGCAGTGCTAGAGATCTTGAGGGTCCCGCCCAAGAGACCCAGTACTTC. Its protein product is CSARDLEGPAQETQYF.

This clonotype was found a few times. This chain connects TRBV11-1 to TRBJ1-1, with D unclear. V was clipped by 2 bases and J by 10 bases, with 14 bases between them. This CDR3 is built from 13 residues. In germline, CDR1 is SGHAT, CDR2 FQDESV (reference sequence). DNA of the CDR3: TGTGCCAGCAGCTTATGGACCGCGGCGGGAGCTTTCTTT. Residues: CASSLWTAAGAFF.

V and J are TRBV6-1 and TRBJ1-1; possible D gene TRBD1, 5 bases. V dropped 7 bases and J dropped 6 bases, with 15 bases sitting between them. The CDR3 has 13 residues. The germline CDR1 and CDR2 sequences are MNHNS and SASEGT. The CDR3 loop is CASTPTVRAEAFF. The CDR3 DNA reads as TGTGCCAGCACTCCGACAGTTCGGGCTGAAGCTTTCTTT.